This T cell receptor (beta chain) derives from a study of T cell repertoires in cytomegalovirus infection. The study, taken as a whole, reports: Cumulative frequency (of public TCR beta family members) identified carriers of CMV plus the relevant HLA. HLA-C-restricted CMV clonotypes gave the most frequent clonotype in two of eight donors.

V trimming: 2 bases; J trimming: 5 bases; junction bases outside the gene matches: 9. CDR3 length equals 16 residues. TCRdb passed the reads through MiXCR, listing each CDR3 protein once. The table has about 740,000 distinct CDR3 sequences, roughly a third seen once. Details on this clonotype: Antigen: not known.

Sequencing was performed on PBMCs. This TCR was sampled from a human donor in good health (CMV status not recorded). Some clones in this sample may be carry-over from other donors' samples. This chain connects TRBV12-3 or TRBV12-4 to TRBJ2-5; 9 bases line up with TRBD2. The CDR3 DNA reads TGTGCCAGCAGTTTAACGGCTAGCGGGGTGAGGGAGACCCAGTACTTC. Encoded protein: CASSLTASGVRETQYF.